The text below deals with one T cell receptor (beta chain). No cognate antigen has been identified for it. No base qualities exist here, and no much larger clone lies one base off it. The data stem from a study of technical replicates of blood from a handful of donors (dated by TCRdb to 2016 to 2017). Receptor libraries were prepared by the immunoSEQ multiplex PCR assay. This immuneACCESS table, as held by TCRdb, lists in-frame sequences with V and J called but not all clones. Of the missing ones, under half trace to an unresolved V gene in checked studies; the others have no known cause. A total of around 79,000 clones appear in this sample, roughly 91% of them only once. The ten largest clones take up approximately 0.25% of the sample. The clonotype was recovered from a human donor in good health. Source material: T cells isolated from PBMCs.

The CDR3 reads as follows: CASSLGASGSTGELFF. The nucleotides read TGTGCCAGCAGCTTAGGGGCTAGCGGGAGCACCGGGGAGCTGTTTTTT. Recombination joined TRBV7-6 with TRBJ2-2; TRBD2 lines up with 10 middle nucleotides. The germline V gene sets CDR1 to SGHVS and CDR2 to FNYEAQ. From cysteine to phenylalanine, the CDR3 is 16 amino acids long. CDR3 DNA only is kept here, 48 bases in frame from base 1. V has 1 base trimmed and J has 4 bases trimmed; junction bases matching no gene number 3.